The T cell receptor beta chain described here comes from a study of T-cell memory formation after mild COVID-19. Study-level information: Clustering of TCRs was largely donor specific. Whole-study results and caveats: Most CD4+ clones that shrank were in CM and EM, while CD8+ ones turned up in EMRA.

cDNA libraries for TCR alpha and TCR beta, carrying sample barcodes and UMIs, came from 5'RACE with constant-segment primers. Each CDR3 protein gets one entry after TCRdb re-called the 5' RACE reads with MiXCR. The repertoire holds under 450,000 distinct CDR3 sequences, under 15% seen once, with 22% in the top ten. This clonotype was seen more than once but under ten times. The antigen remains undetermined. The receptor was derived from a man aged 18 to 30 who had mild COVID-19 (a few samples of this study predate the infection). Cell type and time point are not known. Specimen: PBMCs or a T cell subset sorted from them (not recorded which).

The CDR3 DNA follows: TGTGCCAGCGGAGGACTAGCGGGGGGGAACTTCTACAATGAGCAGTTCTTC. It encodes CASGGLAGGNFYNEQFF. The gene calls are TRBV25-1 and TRBJ2-1; TRBD2 matches 15 bases. Germline-derived CDR1 and CDR2 are MGHDK and SYGVNS. Trimming cost V 8 bases and J 3 bases; bases outside gene matches: 8. CDR3 size: 17 residues.